Each of the 14 T cell receptor beta chains below was sequenced from the same sample in a study of blood T cell repertoires in COVID-19. Profiling relied on immunoSEQ multiplex PCR, and the TCRdb table lists in-frame clones only, not all of them. The table has a few hundred thousand clones, around 84% seen once. Specimen: peripheral blood. The receptors come from a woman of 80 years or more with COVID-19, enrolled during active disease.

The CDR3 region is CASSLGTGMGGYTF. CDR3 sequence (DNA): TGTGCCAGCAGCTTAGGGACAGGGATGGGTGGCTACACCTTC. The chain recombines TRBV7-3 with TRBJ1-2; TRBD1 matches 9 bases. The germline V gene has CDR1 SGHTA and CDR2 FQGTGA. V gave up 2 bases and J gave up 7 bases; unmatched junction bases: 5. The CDR3 loop spans 14 amino acids.

This sequence joins TRBV28 and TRBJ2-1; D is perhaps TRBD2 (7 bases). The CDR3 contains 14 residues. CDR1 MDHEN and CDR2 SYDVKM come from the germline V gene. Trimming took 4 bases from V and 8 from J, leaving 15 bases between them. CDR3: CASSSVGGLDEQFF. In DNA, the CDR3 is TGTGCCAGCAGTTCGGTCGGGGGGCTAGATGAGCAGTTCTTC.

J is TRBJ1-2 and V is TRBV20-1; the D is unclear. This CDR3 region has 11 residues. Germline CDR1 and CDR2: DFQATT and SNEGSKA (reference sequence). V lost 5 bases and J 2 bases, leaving 6 bases between the germline ends. The CDR3 spells CSASLNYGYTF. CDR3 DNA: TGCAGTGCTTCCTTAAACTATGGCTACACCTTC.

The gene calls are TRBV30 and TRBJ2-7; tentative D call: TRBD1 (6 bases). Germline assignment: CDR1 GTSNPN and CDR2 SVGIG (reference sequence). Trimming removed 5 bases from V and 3 bases from J, with 11 bases in between. The CDR3 is made up of 12 amino acids. The CDR3 coding sequence is TGTGCCTGGGGGACATCCGTCTACGAGCAGTACTTC. Protein sequence: CAWGTSVYEQYF.

CDR3 loop: CASSTSTGIGELFF. Written as DNA, the CDR3 is TGTGCCAGCAGCACCTCGACAGGGATCGGGGAGCTGTTTTTT. The chain is built from TRBV5-5 and TRBJ2-2; 7 nucleotides align to TRBD1. CDR3 size: 14 residues. CDR1 is SGHKS and CDR2 is YYEKEE in the germline V gene (reference sequence). The trim removed 4 bases at V and 7 bases at J, leaving 7 bases unmatched.

The chain links TRBV6-5 to TRBJ2-7, with D perhaps TRBD2 (6 bases). Germline CDR1 MNHEY, CDR2 SVGAGI. The V and J ends lost 7 bases and 3 bases respectively, with 19 bases between them. The CDR3 length is 15 residues. In nucleotides, the CDR3 is TGTGCCAGCACCTATTCTGTTAGCGGACTCTACGAGCAGTACTTC. This gives the protein CASTYSVSGLYEQYF.

The chain is built from TRBV15 and TRBJ1-3; D is undetermined. The length of the CDR3 is 16 residues. The V end was cut by 0 bases, the J end by 0 bases, with 9 bases between. Germline-derived CDR1 and CDR2 are LNHNV and YYDKDF (reference sequence). The CDR3 nucleotides are TGTGCCACCAGCAGAGATCGTCCCAGCTCTGGAAACACCATATATTTT. Its protein is CATSRDRPSSGNTIYF.

This chain links TRBV5-6 with TRBJ2-3, with D possibly TRBD1 on 5 matching bases. The germline gives CDR1 SGHDT, CDR2 YYEEEE. V lost 1 base to trimming and J lost 4 bases, with 10 bases between them. The CDR3 totals 14 residues. The CDR3 sequence is CASSLRRVPDTQYF. The CDR3 DNA sequence: TGTGCCAGCAGCTTGCGCAGGGTACCAGATACGCAGTATTTT. Drawing the rest from reference TRBV5-6 and TRBJ2-3, the complete variable domain is DAGVTQSPTHLIKTRGQQVTLRCSPKSGHDTVSWYQQALGQGPQFIFQYYEEEERQRGNFPDRFSGHQFPNYSSELNVNALLLGDSALYLCASSLRRVPDTQYFGPGTRLTVL.

The chain is built from TRBV18 and TRBJ1-6; TRBD1 is a possible D gene (5 bases). Looked up from germline, CDR1 is KGHSH and CDR2 is LQKENI. V was clipped by 2 bases and J by 5 bases, with 13 bases between them. This CDR3 has 16 residues. The CDR3 spells CASSPGAVRNNSPLHF. The CDR3 bases are TGTGCCAGCTCACCAGGGGCGGTTAGGAATAATTCACCCCTCCACTTT. The full variable domain, rest sourced from reference TRBV18 and TRBJ1-6, is NAGVMQNPRHLVRRRGQEARLRCSPMKGHSHVYWYRQLPEEGLKFMVYLQKENIIDESGMPKERFSAEFPKEGPSILRIQQVVRGDSAAYFCASSPGAVRNNSPLHFGNGTRLTVT.

The chain recombines TRBV5-5 with TRBJ2-2; D is possibly TRBD1 (6 bases). Trimming removed 0 bases at V and 7 bases at J, with 16 bases between. The CDR3 runs to 16 residues. Germline-derived CDR1 and CDR2 are SGHKS and YYEKEE (reference sequence). The DNA for the CDR3 is TGTGCCAGCAGCTTGGCACAGGGCCCCAGGGGCGGGGAGCTGTTTTTT. Translating gives CASSLAQGPRGGELFF.

This clone was counted a single time. The V call is TRBV12-3 or TRBV12-4, the J call TRBJ2-7; D remains unclear. The CDR3 has 12 amino acids. Trimming cost V 7 bases and J 0 bases, with 7 bases left between them. For the CDR3, the DNA is TGTGCCAGCATGGCGGCCTCCTACGAGCAGTACTTC. Its translation is CASMAASYEQYF.

V gene TRBV19 combines with J gene TRBJ1-5; 9 bases fit TRBD1. V lost 4 bases and J lost 0; bases outside the gene matches: 4. From germline, CDR1 is LNHDA and CDR2 SQIVND (reference sequence). The CDR3 contains 16 residues. The CDR3 DNA reads TGTGCCAGTAGTACGACAGGGGGACATAGCAATCAGCCCCAGCATTTT. This sequence encodes CASSTTGGHSNQPQHF.

This chain connects TRBV27 to TRBJ2-1; a possible D gene is TRBD2 (5 bases). The CDR3 has 16 amino acids. Per the germline V gene, CDR1 is MNHEY and CDR2 is SMNVEV (reference sequence). With 2 bases removed from V and 10 bases from J, the gap between germline ends came to 21 bases. CDR3 in DNA: TGTGCCAGCAGTTTAGGTCTGGTTGGGTCCTCGGGAGAGCAGTTCTTC. Encoded protein: CASSLGLVGSSGEQFF.

This clone was detected only a few times. The V and J genes are TRBV2 and TRBJ1-6, with D perhaps matching TRBD1 (5 bases). Germline CDR1 reads SNHLY; CDR2 reads FYNNEI. V shed 3 bases and J shed 7 bases, with 16 bases lying between them. The CDR3 spans 16 residues. The CDR3 coding sequence is TGTGCCAGCAGTGAGCGGGGCCGGGAAGCAAATTCACCCCTCCACTTT. Protein sequence: CASSERGREANSPLHF. Complete variable domain (other parts from reference TRBV2 and TRBJ1-6): EPEVTQTPSHQVTQMGQEVILRCVPISNHLYFYWYRQILGQKVEFLVSFYNNEISEKSEIFDDQFSVERPDGSNFTLKIRSTKLEDSAMYFCASSERGREANSPLHFGNGTRLTVT.